The clone carrying this T cell receptor (beta chain) was recorded a few times. Antigen: not known. The CDR3 length is 18 residues. Per germline, CDR1 MNHNS and CDR2 SASEGT. J was trimmed by 1 base and V by 4 bases; bases with no gene match: 13. This sample is part of a study of identical twins. cDNA carried unique molecular identifiers, and a universal primer site was added by template switching. TCRdb independently ran MiXCR on the 5' RACE reads; one entry per CDR3 protein. The sample yields 600,000 to 700,000 distinct CDR3 sequences, over 20% seen once. The study's findings and limits: Recombination models fit unrelated individuals' TCR alpha sharing but underestimated twins'.

A further study also used this sample, focusing on T cells expressing NK-cell markers. That report adds: Researchers got TCR beta repertoires out of sorted CD3+CD56+NKG2C+, CD3+CD56+NKG2C- and CD3+CD56-NKG2C+ T cells. The use of an anti-gamma-delta TCR antibody, which was added in several experiments, restricted sorting to T cells expressing alpha-beta TCR.

The receptor was derived from a young woman in good health. The sample comprised PBMCs. This chain connects TRBV6-1 to TRBJ1-1, with 9 bases fitting TRBD1. The CDR3 is CASSGPTGGRYRNTEAFF. The CDR3 nucleotides are TGTGCCAGCAGTGGGCCAACAGGGGGCCGTTATCGGAACACTGAAGCTTTCTTT.